These T cell receptor beta chains were read from a single sample in a study of blood T cell repertoires in COVID-19. Assay: immunoSEQ multiplex PCR; the TCRdb copy retains only in-frame clones and omits some. The sample shows hundreds of thousands of clones, 89% of them seen only once. Sequencing was done on a sample of peripheral blood. The source of these receptors is a man aged 35 to 55 with acute or convalescent COVID-19. The CDR3 runs from the conserved cysteine through the conserved F or W. A D gene is named only where the DNA matches it firmly. Size tells how often a clone was seen (once, few, many) or the class of an expanded clone, and some rows leave it out.

>.|TRBD1|TRBJ2-3|TRBV3-1/TRBV3-2
TGTGCCAGCAGCCAAGAAAGACAGGGGGGGGACATCGCAGATACGCAGTATTTT
CASSQERQGGDIADTQYF
>.|.|TRBJ1-5|TRBV4-1
TGCGCCAGCAGCCAAGACGTCCTAACGATTAATAGCAATCAGCCCCAGCATTTT
CASSQDVLTINSNQPQHF
>many|.|TRBJ1-3|TRBV6-5
TGTGCCAGCACCTGGAGGGGCTCTGGAAACACCATATATTTT
CASTWRGSGNTIYF
>.|TRBD2|TRBJ2-1|TRBV9
TGTGCCAGCAGCGTGGCGGGAGCGTACAATGAGCAGTTCTTC
CASSVAGAYNEQFF
>once|.|TRBJ1-1|TRBV5-1
TGCGCCAGCAGCTCATTCGAGACCACCAGAGGGGAAGCTTTCTTT
CASSSFETTRGEAFF
>once|TRBD2|TRBJ2-1|TRBV14
TGTGCCAGCAGCCAAGTACCACTAGCGGGAGGGATGGCCTACAATGAGCAGTTCTTC
CASSQVPLAGGMAYNEQFF
>.|.|TRBJ1-1|TRBV7-3
TGTGCCAGCAGGGCAGGTTTTGGGGCAACTGAAGCTTTCTTT
CASRAGFGATEAFF
>.|TRBD1|TRBJ1-2|TRBV12-3/TRBV12-4
TGTGCCAGCAGCACCGGGACAGAGGGCTACACCTTC
CASSTGTEGYTF
>.|.|TRBJ1-6|TRBV6-1
TGTGCCAGCAGTGACGCCTCCTACGGGTTTTCACCCCTCCACTTT
CASSDASYGFSPLHF
>.|TRBD1|TRBJ2-7|TRBV27
TGTGCCAGCGGGACAGGACCGACCTACGAGCAGTACTTC
CASGTGPTYEQYF
>once|TRBD1|TRBJ1-3|TRBV6-5
TGTGCCAGCAGTTACAGGGGGCTCGGAAACACCATATATTTT
CASSYRGLGNTIYF
>.|.|TRBJ2-1|TRBV3-1/TRBV3-2
TGTGCCAGCAGCCAAGATGCCGGGACCTACAATGAGCAGTTCTTC
CASSQDAGTYNEQFF
>.|TRBD1|TRBJ1-2|TRBV27
TGTGCCAGTTGTAACAGGGGGCTAGGCTACACCTTC
CASCNRGLGYTF
>.|.|TRBJ2-7|TRBV2
TGTGCCAGCAGTTTTACAGGGTTCATTAGGAAGCAGTACTTC
CASSFTGFIRKQYF
>.|TRBD2|TRBJ2-2|TRBV7-6
TGTGCCAGCAGCTTATGGTCTAGCGGGGGACCTTCTCATACCGGGGAGCTGTTTTTT
CASSLWSSGGPSHTGELFF
>.|.|TRBJ2-3|TRBV5-1
TGCGCCAGCAGCCCTCGGGGGAGGGGGACAGATACGCAGTATTTT
CASSPRGRGTDTQYF
>.|TRBD1|TRBJ1-2|TRBV29-1
TGCAGCGTTCAGCGACAGGGGGCGTCTGGCTACACCTTC
CSVQRQGASGYTF
>.|.|TRBJ1-3|TRBV4-2
TGTGCCAGCAGCCAAGATCCGGGTTTTTCTGGAAACACCATATATTTT
CASSQDPGFSGNTIYF
>.|.|TRBJ2-3|TRBV15
TGTGCCACCAGCAGAGGGGTAGGGGGAAGCACAGATACGCAGTATTTT
CATSRGVGGSTDTQYF
>.|.|TRBJ1-2|TRBV28
TGTGCCACATCGTTCGACGGGGGCTACACCTTC
CATSFDGGYTF
>.|.|TRBJ1-1|TRBV27
TGTGCCAGCAGCCCCCTTGGGGGGGACACTGAAGCTTTCTTT
CASSPLGGDTEAFF
>.|.|TRBJ1-3|TRBV28
TGTGCCAGCAGTTTGGTCAGGCGCCCGCGAGGAAACACCATATATTTT
CASSLVRRPRGNTIYF
>.|.|TRBJ1-6|TRBV19
TGTGCCAGTAGATCCAGGTTGAATTCACCCCTCCACTTT
CASRSRLNSPLHF
>.|.|TRBJ1-1|TRBV30
TGTGCCTGGTCTCGGGACACAAACACTGAAGCTTTCTTT
CAWSRDTNTEAFF
>.|.|TRBJ2-2|TRBV27
TGTGCCAGCCGTCAGGGGTTTATCCCCGGGGAGCTGTTTTTT
CASRQGFIPGELFF
>few|TRBD2|TRBJ2-1|TRBV19
TGTGCCAGTAGTGGAACTAGCGGGCTTGAGCAGTTCTTC
CASSGTSGLEQFF
>few|.|TRBJ2-7|TRBV18
TGTGCCAGCTCACCACAGGCAGGGACCTACGAGCAGTACTTC
CASSPQAGTYEQYF
>.|TRBD2|TRBJ2-2|TRBV28
TGTGCCAGCAGTTCGCCGGGGCTAGCGGGGGGGCCTGGCACCGGGGAGCTGTTTTTT
CASSSPGLAGGPGTGELFF
>.|TRBD2|TRBJ2-1|TRBV9
TGTGCCAGCAGCGTAGGAGTTAGCGGGACTAAAATAAAGCAGTTCTTC
CASSVGVSGTKIKQFF
>.|TRBD1|TRBJ2-7|TRBV3-1/TRBV3-2
TGTGCCAGCAGCCAAGGCTTGGACAGGGCAACCTCCTACGAGCAGTACTTC
CASSQGLDRATSYEQYF
>.|.|TRBJ2-5|TRBV10-3
TGTGCCATCAAAGAACAGGCCCAGTCAGAGACCCAGTACTTC
CAIKEQAQSETQYF
>.|TRBD1|TRBJ1-6|TRBV5-6
TGTGCCAGCAGCGGACAGGGGGTAGCACCCCTCCACTTT
CASSGQGVAPLHF
>.|.|TRBJ1-1|TRBV28
TGTGCCAGCAGGGAGGATGTAGAAGCTTTCTTT
CASREDVEAFF
>.|TRBD2|TRBJ2-7|TRBV7-2
TGTGCCAGCAGCCCCGAGGGAGGGACGTACGAGCAGTACTTC
CASSPEGGTYEQYF
>.|TRBD1|TRBJ2-7|TRBV28
TGTGCCAGCATGTCTCCGGGACAGGGGGTATACGAGCAGTACTTC
CASMSPGQGVYEQYF
>.|TRBD1|TRBJ2-1|TRBV2
TGTGCCAGCAGTGGCCCCGGGACAGGGTCAGTCGATGAGCAGTTCTTC
CASSGPGTGSVDEQFF
>.|TRBD1|TRBJ2-7|TRBV11-2
TGTGCCAGCAGCTCAGATAGACAGGGCTACGAGCAGTACTTC
CASSSDRQGYEQYF
>once|.|TRBJ2-1|TRBV15
TGTGCCACCAGCAGAGTAGTCGGGGGATGGAATGAGCAGTTCTTC
CATSRVVGGWNEQFF
>.|TRBD1|TRBJ1-5|TRBV27
TGTGCCAGCAGTCTGACAGGGTTCAATCAGCCCCAGCATTTT
CASSLTGFNQPQHF
>.|TRBD1|TRBJ2-7|TRBV7-8
TGTGCCAGCAGCTTGGGACAGGGGATCCACGAGCAGTACTTC
CASSLGQGIHEQYF
>.|.|TRBJ1-1|TRBV25-1
TGTGCCAGCTTAGGGCGGGGGCTTGGCACTGAAGCTTTCTTT
CASLGRGLGTEAFF
>.|.|TRBJ1-1|TRBV5-5
TGTGCCAGCAGCTTTCTAAGCAACACTGAAGCTTTCTTT
CASSFLSNTEAFF
>.|TRBD1|TRBJ1-2|TRBV4-3
TGCGCCAGCGCCCTATTCTCGGGACAGGGGGCCTCTGGCTACACCTTC
CASALFSGQGASGYTF
>.|TRBD1|TRBJ1-5|TRBV7-2
TGTGCCAGCAGCCTAACTGGGACAGGGGATCAGCCCCAGCATTTT
CASSLTGTGDQPQHF
>few|.|TRBJ1-6|TRBV27
TGTGCCAGCAGGGAGGACCCCGTCTCCTATAATTCACCCCTCCACTTT
CASREDPVSYNSPLHF
>.|TRBD1|TRBJ1-5|TRBV27
TGTGCCAGCAGTCAGAGTTCCGGGACAGAGATCAATCAGCCCCAGCATTTT
CASSQSSGTEINQPQHF
>.|.|TRBJ2-1|TRBV28
TGTGCCAGCACCCAGGGCGGGGCTGGGGTAGCTAGCTCCTACAATGAGCAGTTCTTC
CASTQGGAGVASSYNEQFF
>.|TRBD1|TRBJ1-5|TRBV19
TGTGCCAGTAGTACCTCCAGGGGGCAGCCCCAGCATTTT
CASSTSRGQPQHF
>.|TRBD1|TRBJ1-1|TRBV19
TGTGCCAGTAGTATGACAGGGAAAAACACTGAAGCTTTCTTT
CASSMTGKNTEAFF
>.|TRBD2|TRBJ2-1|TRBV7-2
TGTGCCAGCGCCGGCGGGGGGCTCTACAATGAGCAGTTCTTC
CASAGGGLYNEQFF
>.|.|TRBJ2-3|TRBV28
TGTGCCAGCCCCACAGTAACAGATACGCAGTATTTT
CASPTVTDTQYF
>.|.|TRBJ1-5|TRBV6-2/TRBV6-3
TGTGCCAGCAGTAAAGCGAACAGGCCATCGTCGGGCAATCAGCCCCAGCATTTT
CASSKANRPSSGNQPQHF
>.|.|TRBJ2-2|TRBV24-1
TGTGCCACCAGTGATCCCGAGTGGGGGGCCGGGGAGCTGTTTTTT
CATSDPEWGAGELFF
>.|.|TRBJ2-5|TRBV7-3
TGTGCCAGCAGCCCCTCTGCAGGGGGAGGTGAGACCCAGTACTTC
CASSPSAGGGETQYF
>.|TRBD1|TRBJ2-1|TRBV11-2
TGTGCCAGCAGCTTAGGGGACAGGAACAATGAGCAGTTCTTC
CASSLGDRNNEQFF
>.|.|TRBJ2-5|TRBV19
TGTGCCAGTAGTCCCCGGGACAAGGGGTACCAAGAGACCCAGTACTTC
CASSPRDKGYQETQYF
>.|TRBD1|TRBJ2-3|TRBV5-3
TGTGCCAGAAGCTTGGAATTGGCGGACAGGGGGCTTTCAGATACGCAGTATTTT
CARSLELADRGLSDTQYF